This TCR beta chain comes out of a study of T cells in Graves' hyperthyroidism and ophthalmopathy. Germline lookup yields CDR1 MNHEY and CDR2 SVGAGI. V was pared by 0 bases and J by 2 bases, with 10 bases between. The CDR3 consists of 15 residues. Study results and limitations: Blood samples included most of the expanded thyroid clonotypes exceeding 0.001.

This clonotype was seen at least ten times. Its antigen is not known. Researchers amplified the TCR beta CDR3 regions from RNA transcripts. The primer set for the first-round RT-PCR of the TCR CDR3 was HTBI. MiXCR, run by TCRdb on the multiplex PCR reads, gives a single entry per CDR3 protein. This repertoire shows a few hundred thousand distinct CDR3 sequences, 13% found once; its top ten account for 9% to 9.5%. Graves' hyperthyroidism is called stable when ophthalmopathy does not progress within 18 months. Exclusions: uncontrolled infection, other autoimmune disease, pregnancy, lactation. The V call is TRBV6-5, the J call TRBJ1-1; D is unclear. The source of this sequence is a woman between 18 and 29 years old with Graves' hyperthyroidism. The sequenced sample consisted of blood. The CDR3 protein is CASSYSFSGNTEAFF. CDR3 DNA sequence: TGTGCCAGCAGTTACTCGTTCTCGGGAAACACTGAAGCTTTCTTT.